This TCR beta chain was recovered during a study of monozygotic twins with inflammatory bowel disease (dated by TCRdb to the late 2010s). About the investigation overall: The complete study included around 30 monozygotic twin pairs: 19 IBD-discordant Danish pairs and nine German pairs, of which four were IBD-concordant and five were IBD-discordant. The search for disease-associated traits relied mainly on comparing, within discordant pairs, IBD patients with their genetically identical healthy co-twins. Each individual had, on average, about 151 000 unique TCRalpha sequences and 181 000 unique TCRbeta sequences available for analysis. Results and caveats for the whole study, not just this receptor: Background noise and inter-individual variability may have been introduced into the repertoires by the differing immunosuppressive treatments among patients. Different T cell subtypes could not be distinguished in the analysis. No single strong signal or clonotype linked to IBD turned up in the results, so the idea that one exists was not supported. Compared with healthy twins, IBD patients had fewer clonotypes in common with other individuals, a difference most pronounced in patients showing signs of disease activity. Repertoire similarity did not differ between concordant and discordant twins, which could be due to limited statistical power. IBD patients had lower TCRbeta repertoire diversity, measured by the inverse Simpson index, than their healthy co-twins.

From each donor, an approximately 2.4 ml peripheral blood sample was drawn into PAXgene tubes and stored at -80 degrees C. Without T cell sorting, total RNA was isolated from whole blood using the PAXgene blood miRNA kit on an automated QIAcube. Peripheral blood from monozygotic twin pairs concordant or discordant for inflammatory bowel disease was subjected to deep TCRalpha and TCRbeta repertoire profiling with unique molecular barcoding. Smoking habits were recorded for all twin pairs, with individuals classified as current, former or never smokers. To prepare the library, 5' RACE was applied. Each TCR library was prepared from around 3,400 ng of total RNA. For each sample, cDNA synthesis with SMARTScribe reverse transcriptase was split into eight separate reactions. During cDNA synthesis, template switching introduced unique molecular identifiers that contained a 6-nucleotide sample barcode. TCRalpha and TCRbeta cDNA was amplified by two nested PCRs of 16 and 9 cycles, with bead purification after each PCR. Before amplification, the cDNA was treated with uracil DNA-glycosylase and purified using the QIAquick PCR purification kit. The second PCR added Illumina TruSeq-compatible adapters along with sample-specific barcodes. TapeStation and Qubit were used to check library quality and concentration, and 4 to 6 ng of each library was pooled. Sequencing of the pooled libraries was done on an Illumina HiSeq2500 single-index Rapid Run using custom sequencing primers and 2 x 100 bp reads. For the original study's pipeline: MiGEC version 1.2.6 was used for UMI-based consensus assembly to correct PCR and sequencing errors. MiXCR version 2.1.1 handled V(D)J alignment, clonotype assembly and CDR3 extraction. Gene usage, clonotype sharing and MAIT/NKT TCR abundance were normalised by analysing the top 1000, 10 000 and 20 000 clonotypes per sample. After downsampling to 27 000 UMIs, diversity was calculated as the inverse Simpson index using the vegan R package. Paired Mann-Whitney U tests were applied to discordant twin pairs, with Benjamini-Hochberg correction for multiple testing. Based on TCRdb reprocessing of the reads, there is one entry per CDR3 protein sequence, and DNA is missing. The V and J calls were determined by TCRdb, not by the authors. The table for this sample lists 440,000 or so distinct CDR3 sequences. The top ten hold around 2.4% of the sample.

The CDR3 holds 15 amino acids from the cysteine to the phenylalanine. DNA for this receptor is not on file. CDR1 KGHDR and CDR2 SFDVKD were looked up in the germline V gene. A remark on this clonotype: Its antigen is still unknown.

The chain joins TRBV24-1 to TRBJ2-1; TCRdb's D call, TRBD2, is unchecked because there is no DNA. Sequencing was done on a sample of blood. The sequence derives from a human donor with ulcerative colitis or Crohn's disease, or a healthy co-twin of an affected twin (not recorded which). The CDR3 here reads CATSETSGPGDEQFF.